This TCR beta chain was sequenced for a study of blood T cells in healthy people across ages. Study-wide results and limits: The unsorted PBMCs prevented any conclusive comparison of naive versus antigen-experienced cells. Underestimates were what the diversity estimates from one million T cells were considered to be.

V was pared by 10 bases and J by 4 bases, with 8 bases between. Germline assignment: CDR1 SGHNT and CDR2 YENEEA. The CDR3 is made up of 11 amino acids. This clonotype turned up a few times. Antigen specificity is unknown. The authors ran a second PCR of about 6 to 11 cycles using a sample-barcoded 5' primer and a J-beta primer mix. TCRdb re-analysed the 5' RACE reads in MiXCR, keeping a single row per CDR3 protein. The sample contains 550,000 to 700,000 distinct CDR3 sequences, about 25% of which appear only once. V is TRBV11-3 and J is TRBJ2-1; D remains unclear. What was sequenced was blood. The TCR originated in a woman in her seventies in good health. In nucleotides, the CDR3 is TGTGCCATCGGTCGGTACAATGAGCAGTTCTTC. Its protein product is CAIGRYNEQFF.